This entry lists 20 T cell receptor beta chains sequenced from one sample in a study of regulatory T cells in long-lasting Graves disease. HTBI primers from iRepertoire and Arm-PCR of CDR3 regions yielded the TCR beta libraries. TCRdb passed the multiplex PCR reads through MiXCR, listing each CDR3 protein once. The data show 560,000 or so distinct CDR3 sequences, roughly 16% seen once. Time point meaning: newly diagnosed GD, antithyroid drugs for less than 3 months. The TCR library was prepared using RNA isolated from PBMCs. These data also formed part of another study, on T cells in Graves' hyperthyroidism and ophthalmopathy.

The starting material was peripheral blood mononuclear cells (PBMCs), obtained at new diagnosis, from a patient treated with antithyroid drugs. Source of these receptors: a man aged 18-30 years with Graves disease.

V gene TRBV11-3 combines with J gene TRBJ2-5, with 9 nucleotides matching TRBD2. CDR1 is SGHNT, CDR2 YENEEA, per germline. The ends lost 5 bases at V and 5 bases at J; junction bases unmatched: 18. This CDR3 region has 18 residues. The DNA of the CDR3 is TGTGCCAGCAGCCGCGTACTAGCGGGCCCTGGGTCGGTGGAGACCCAGTACTTC. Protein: CASSRVLAGPGSVETQYF.

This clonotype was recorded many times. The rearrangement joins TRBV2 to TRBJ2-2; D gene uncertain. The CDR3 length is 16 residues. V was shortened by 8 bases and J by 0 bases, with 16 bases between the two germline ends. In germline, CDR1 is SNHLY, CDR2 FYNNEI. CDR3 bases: TGTGCCAGCTGCCTACCAGACTTAACGAACACCGGGGAGCTGTTTTTT. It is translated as CASCLPDLTNTGELFF.

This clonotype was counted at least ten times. Here the CDR3 DNA reads TGTGCCAGCAGCCGCGGACTAGCGGGAGGGAACACCGGGGAGCTGTTTTTT. This encodes CASSRGLAGGNTGELFF. This chain links TRBV12-3 or TRBV12-4 with TRBJ2-2; TRBD2 agrees at 14 bases. V lost 6 bases to trimming and J lost 1 base; unmatched junction nucleotides: 4. The CDR3 has 17 amino acids.

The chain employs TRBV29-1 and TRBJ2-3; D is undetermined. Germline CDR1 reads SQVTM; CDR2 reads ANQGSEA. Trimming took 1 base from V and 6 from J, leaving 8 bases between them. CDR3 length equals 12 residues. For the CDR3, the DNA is TGCAGCGTTGAAGCGGAGAGGGATACGCAGTATTTT. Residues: CSVEAERDTQYF.

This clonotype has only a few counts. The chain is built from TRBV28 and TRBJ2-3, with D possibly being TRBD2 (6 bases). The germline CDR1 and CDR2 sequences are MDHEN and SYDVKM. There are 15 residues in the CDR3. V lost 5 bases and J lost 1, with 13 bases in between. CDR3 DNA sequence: TGTGCCAGCAGTACCCGTCTAGCGCGCACAGATACGCAGTATTTT. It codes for CASSTRLARTDTQYF.

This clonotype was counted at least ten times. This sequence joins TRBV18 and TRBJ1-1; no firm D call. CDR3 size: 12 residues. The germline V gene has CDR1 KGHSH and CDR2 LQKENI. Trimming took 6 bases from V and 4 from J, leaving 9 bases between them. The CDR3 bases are TGTGCCAGCTCGGGGAGAGGCACTGAAGCTTTCTTT. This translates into CASSGRGTEAFF.

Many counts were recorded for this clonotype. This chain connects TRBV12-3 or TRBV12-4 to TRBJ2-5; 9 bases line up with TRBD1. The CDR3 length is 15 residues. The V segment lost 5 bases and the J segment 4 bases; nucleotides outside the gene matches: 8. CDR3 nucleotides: TGTGCCAGCAGTCCACAGGGGGCCCAGATAGAGACCCAGTACTTC. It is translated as CASSPQGAQIETQYF.

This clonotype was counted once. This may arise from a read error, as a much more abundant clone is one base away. CDR3 sequence (DNA): TGTGCCGGTCACGGTTCAGGGACTGAAGCTTTCTTT. This gives the protein CAGHGSGTEAFF. This chain connects TRBV18 to TRBJ1-1; D possibly corresponds to TRBD1 (5 bases). Per the germline V gene, CDR1 is KGHSH and CDR2 is LQKENI. The CDR3 covers 12 residues. V was pared by 11 bases and J by 5 bases, with 15 bases between.

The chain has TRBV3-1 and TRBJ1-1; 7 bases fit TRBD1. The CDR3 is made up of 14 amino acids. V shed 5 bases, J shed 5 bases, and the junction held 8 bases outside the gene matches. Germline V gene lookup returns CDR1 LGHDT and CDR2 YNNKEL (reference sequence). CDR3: CASSFNTGVTEAFF. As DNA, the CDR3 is TGTGCCAGCAGCTTTAACACAGGGGTGACTGAAGCTTTCTTT.

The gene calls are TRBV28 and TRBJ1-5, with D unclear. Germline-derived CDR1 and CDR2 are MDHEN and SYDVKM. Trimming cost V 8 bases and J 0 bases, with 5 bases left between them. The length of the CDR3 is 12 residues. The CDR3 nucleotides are TGTGCCAGCCTCAGTAGCAATCAGCCCCAGCATTTT. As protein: CASLSSNQPQHF. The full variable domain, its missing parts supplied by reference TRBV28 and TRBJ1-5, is DVKVTQSSRYLVKRTGEKVFLECVQDMDHENMFWYRQDPGLGLRLIYFSYDVKMKEKGDIPEGYSVSREKKERFSLILESASTNQTSMYLCASLSSNQPQHFGDGTRLSIL.

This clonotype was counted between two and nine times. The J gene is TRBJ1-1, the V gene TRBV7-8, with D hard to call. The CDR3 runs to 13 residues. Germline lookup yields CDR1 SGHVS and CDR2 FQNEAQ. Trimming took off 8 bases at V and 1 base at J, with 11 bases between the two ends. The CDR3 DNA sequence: TGTGCCAGCGCGACTACCAGGAACACTGAAGCTTTCTTT. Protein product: CASATTRNTEAFF.

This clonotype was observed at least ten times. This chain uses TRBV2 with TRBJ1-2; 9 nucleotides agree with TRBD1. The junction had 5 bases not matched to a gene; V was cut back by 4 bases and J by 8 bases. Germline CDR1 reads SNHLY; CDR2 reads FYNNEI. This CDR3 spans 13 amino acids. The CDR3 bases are TGTGCCAGCAGTGGGGGACAGGGATTGGGCTACACCTTC. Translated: CASSGGQGLGYTF.

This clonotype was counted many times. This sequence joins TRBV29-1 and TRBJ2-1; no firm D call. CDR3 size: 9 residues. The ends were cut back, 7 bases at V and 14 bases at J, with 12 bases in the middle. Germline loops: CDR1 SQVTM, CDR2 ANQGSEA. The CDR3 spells CSGYPLEFF. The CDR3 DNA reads TGCAGCGGATATCCCTTGGAGTTCTTC.

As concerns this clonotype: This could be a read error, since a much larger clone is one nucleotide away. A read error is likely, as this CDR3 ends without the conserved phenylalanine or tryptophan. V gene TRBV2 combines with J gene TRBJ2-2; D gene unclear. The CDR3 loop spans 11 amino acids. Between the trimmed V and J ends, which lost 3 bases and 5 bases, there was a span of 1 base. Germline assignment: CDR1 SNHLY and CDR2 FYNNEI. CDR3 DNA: TGTGCCAGCAGTGAGACCGGGGAGCTGTTTTAT. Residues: CASSETGELFY.

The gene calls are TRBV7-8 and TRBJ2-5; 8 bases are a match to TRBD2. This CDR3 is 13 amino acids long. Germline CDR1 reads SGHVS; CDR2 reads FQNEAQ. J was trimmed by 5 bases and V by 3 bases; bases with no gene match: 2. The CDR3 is CASSLGLDETQYF. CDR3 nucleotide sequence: TGTGCCAGCAGCTTGGGACTAGATGAGACCCAGTACTTC.

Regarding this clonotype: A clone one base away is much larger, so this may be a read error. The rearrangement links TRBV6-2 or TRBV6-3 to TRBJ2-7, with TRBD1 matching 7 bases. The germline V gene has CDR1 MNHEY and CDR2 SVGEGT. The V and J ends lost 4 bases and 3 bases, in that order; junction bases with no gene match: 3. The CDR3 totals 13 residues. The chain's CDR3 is CASSCGQVYEQYF. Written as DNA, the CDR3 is TGTGCCAGCAGTTGCGGACAGGTCTACGAGCAGTACTTC.

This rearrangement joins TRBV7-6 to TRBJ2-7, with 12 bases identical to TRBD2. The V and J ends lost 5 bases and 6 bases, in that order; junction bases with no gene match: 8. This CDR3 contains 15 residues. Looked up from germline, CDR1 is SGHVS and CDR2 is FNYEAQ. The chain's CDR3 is CASSQTSGSLREQYF. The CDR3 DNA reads TGTGCCAGCAGCCAGACTAGCGGGAGCCTCCGCGAGCAGTACTTC.

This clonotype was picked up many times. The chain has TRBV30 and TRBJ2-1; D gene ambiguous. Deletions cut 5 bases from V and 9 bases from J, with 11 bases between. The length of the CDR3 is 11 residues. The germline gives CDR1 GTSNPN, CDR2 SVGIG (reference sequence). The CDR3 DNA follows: TGTGCCTGGTCAAGGCATGCTGAGCAGTTCTTC. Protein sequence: CAWSRHAEQFF.

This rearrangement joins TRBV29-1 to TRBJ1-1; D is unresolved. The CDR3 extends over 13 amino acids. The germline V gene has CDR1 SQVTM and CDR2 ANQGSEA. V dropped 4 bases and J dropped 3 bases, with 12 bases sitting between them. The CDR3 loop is CSVGRHGDTEAFF. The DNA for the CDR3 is TGCAGCGTTGGGCGTCACGGGGACACTGAAGCTTTCTTT. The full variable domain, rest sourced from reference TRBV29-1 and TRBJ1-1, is SAVISQKPSRDICQRGTSLTIQCQVDSQVTMMFWYRQQPGQSLTLIATANQGSEATYESGFVIDKFPISRPNLTFSTLTVSNMSPEDSSIYLCSVGRHGDTEAFFGQGTRLTVV.

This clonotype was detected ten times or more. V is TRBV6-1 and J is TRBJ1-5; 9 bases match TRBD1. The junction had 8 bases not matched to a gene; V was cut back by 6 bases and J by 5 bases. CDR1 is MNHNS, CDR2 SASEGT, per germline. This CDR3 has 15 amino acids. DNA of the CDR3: TGTGCCAGCAGGAAATGGGACAGGGATGATCAGCCCCAGCATTTT. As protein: CASRKWDRDDQPQHF.